The clone carrying this T cell receptor beta chain was counted a single time. The sample comes from a study of T cell changes during pregnancy in multiple sclerosis. Libraries were prepared by immunoSEQ multiplex PCR; TCRdb keeps only in-frame clonotypes and omits some of them. The sample includes some 33,000 clones, about nine tenths of them seen just once. The clonotype comes from a female donor with multiple sclerosis, enrolled in a pregnancy study. The input for sequencing was CD8+ T cells from peripheral blood mononuclear cells, taken in the third trimester of pregnancy.

In DNA form, the CDR3 reads TGTGCCAGCAGCCCGATCGGGTGGGATGGCTACACCTTC. This translates into CASSPIGWDGYTF. The chain uses TRBV7-8 and TRBJ1-2; D gene uncertain. From germline, CDR1 is SGHVS and CDR2 FQNEAQ. V lost 5 bases and J 6 bases, leaving 13 bases between the germline ends. The CDR3 loop spans 13 amino acids.